This T cell receptor beta chain is from a study of T cell repertoires in cytomegalovirus infection. Study overall: Based on public TCR beta signatures, there were indications of CMV infection and of a matching HLA type.

This clonotype has at least ten counts. What it binds is unknown. One entry per CDR3 protein results from TCRdb running MiXCR on the reads. The repertoire consists of 900,000 to 950,000 distinct CDR3 sequences, with approximately 32% occurring once and the leading ten covering roughly an eighth. The origin of this receptor is a human donor in good health (CMV status not recorded). Some clones in this sample may be carry-over from other donors' samples. The sequences come from cultured CD8+ T cells from PBMCs, collected from culture after CMV antigen stimulation.

In DNA, the CDR3 is TGTGCCAGCAGCCCCTATCTCGGCAGAGGACTCACTGGAAACACCATATATTTT. Translation: CASSPYLGRGLTGNTIYF. This chain connects TRBV7-2 to TRBJ1-3; D not certain. The CDR3 spans 18 residues. The germline gives CDR1 SGHTA, CDR2 FQGNSA. The ends were cut back, 5 bases at V and 2 bases at J, with 22 bases in the middle.